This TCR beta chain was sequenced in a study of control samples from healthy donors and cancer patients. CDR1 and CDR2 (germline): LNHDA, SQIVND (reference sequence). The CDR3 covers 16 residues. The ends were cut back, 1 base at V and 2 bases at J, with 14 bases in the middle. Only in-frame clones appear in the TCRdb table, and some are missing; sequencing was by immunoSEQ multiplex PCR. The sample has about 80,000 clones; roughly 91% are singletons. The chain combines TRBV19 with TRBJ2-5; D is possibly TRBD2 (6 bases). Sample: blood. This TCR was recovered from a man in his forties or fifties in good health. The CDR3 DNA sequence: TGTGCCAGTAGTATAGGCGCGGGACCTCCGCAAGAGACCCAGTACTTC. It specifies CASSIGAGPPQETQYF.